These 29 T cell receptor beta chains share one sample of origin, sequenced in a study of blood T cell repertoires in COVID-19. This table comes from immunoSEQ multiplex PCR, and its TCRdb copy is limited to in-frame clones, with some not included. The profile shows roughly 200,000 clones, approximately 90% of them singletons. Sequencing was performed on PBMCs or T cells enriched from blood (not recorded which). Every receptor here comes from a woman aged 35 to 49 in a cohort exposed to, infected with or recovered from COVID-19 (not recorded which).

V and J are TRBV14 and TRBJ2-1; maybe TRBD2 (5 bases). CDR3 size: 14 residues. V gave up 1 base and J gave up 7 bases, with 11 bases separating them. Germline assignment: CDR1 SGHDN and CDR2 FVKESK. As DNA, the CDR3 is TGTGCCAGCAGCCAAGTCCTAGCTCGGAATGAGCAGTTCTTC. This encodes CASSQVLARNEQFF. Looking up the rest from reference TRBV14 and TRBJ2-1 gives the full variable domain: EAGVTQFPSHSVIEKGQTVTLRCDPISGHDNLYWYRRVMGKEIKFLLHFVKESKQDESGMPNNRFLAERTGGTYSTLKVQPAELEDSGVYFCASSQVLARNEQFFGPGTRLTVL.

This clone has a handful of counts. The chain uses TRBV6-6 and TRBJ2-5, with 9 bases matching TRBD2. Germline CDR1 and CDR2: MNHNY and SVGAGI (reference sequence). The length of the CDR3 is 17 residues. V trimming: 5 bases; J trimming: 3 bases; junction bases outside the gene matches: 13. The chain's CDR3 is CASSRVAGVETEETQYF. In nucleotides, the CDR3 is TGTGCCAGCAGTCGGGTAGCGGGGGTTGAAACTGAAGAGACCCAGTACTTC.

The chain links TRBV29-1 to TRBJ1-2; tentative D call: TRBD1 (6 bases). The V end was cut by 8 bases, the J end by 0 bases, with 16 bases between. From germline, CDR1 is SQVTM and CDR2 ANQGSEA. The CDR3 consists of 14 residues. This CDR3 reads CSHYRQDTNYGYTF. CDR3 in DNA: TGCAGCCACTATAGACAGGATACTAACTATGGCTACACCTTC. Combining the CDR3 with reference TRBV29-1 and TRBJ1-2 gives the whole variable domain SAVISQKPSRDICQRGTSLTIQCQVDSQVTMMFWYRQQPGQSLTLIATANQGSEATYESGFVIDKFPISRPNLTFSTLTVSNMSPEDSSIYLCSHYRQDTNYGYTFGSGTRLTVV.

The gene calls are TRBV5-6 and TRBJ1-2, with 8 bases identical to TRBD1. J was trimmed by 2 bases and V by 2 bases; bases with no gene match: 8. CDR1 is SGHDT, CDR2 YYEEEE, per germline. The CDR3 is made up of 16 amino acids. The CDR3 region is CASSLIQGARNYGYTF. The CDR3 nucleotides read TGTGCCAGCAGCTTAATCCAGGGGGCGAGGAACTATGGCTACACCTTC.

The DNA for the CDR3 is TGTGCCAGCAGCTTATTAGACAGGGGGCAGACCCAGTACTTC. Protein sequence: CASSLLDRGQTQYF. The chain has TRBV7-9 and TRBJ2-5; 10 bases align to TRBD1. Germline V gene data show CDR1 as SEHNR and CDR2 as FQNEAQ (reference sequence). The V gene end was trimmed by 2 bases and the J gene end by 6 bases; junction bases not matched to a gene: 3. The CDR3 spans 14 residues.

CDR3 protein: CASSPWTGGTDTQYF. In DNA form, the CDR3 reads TGTGCCAGCAGCCCTTGGACAGGGGGCACAGATACGCAGTATTTT. The chain is built from TRBV7-9 and TRBJ2-3, with 9 positions matching TRBD1. CDR1 and CDR2 from the germline V gene are SEHNR and FQNEAQ (reference sequence). With 5 bases clipped from V and 1 base from J, the junction kept 4 bases outside the gene matches. The CDR3 contains 15 residues.

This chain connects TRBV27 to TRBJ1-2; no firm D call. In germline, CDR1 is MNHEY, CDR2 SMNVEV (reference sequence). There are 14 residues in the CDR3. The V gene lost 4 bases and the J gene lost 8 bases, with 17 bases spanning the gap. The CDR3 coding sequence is TGTGCCAGCAGTTCCCTAACTTTCGGGGAAGGCTACACCTTC. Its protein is CASSSLTFGEGYTF.

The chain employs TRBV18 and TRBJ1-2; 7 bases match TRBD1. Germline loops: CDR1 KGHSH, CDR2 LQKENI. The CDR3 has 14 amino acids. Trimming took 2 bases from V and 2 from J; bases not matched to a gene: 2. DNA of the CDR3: TGTGCCAGCTCACCAGAGACAGGGAACTATGGCTACACCTTC. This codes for CASSPETGNYGYTF. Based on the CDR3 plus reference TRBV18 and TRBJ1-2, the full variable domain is NAGVMQNPRHLVRRRGQEARLRCSPMKGHSHVYWYRQLPEEGLKFMVYLQKENIIDESGMPKERFSAEFPKEGPSILRIQQVVRGDSAAYFCASSPETGNYGYTFGSGTRLTVV.

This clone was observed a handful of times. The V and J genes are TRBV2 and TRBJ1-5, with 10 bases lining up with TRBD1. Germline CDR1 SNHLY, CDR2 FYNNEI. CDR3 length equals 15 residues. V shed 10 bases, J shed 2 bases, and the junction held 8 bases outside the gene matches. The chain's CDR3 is CATRWGQGRNQPQHF. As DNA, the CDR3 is TGTGCCACGCGGTGGGGACAGGGGCGCAATCAGCCCCAGCATTTT.

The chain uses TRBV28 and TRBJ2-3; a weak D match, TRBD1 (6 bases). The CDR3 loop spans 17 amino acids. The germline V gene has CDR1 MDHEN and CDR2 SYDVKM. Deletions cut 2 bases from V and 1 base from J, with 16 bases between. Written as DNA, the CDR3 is TGTGCCAGCAGTTTACGGAGCCGGGACACGGGCACAGATACGCAGTATTTT. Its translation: CASSLRSRDTGTDTQYF. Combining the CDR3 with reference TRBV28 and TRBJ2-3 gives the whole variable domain DVKVTQSSRYLVKRTGEKVFLECVQDMDHENMFWYRQDPGLGLRLIYFSYDVKMKEKGDIPEGYSVSREKKERFSLILESASTNQTSMYLCASSLRSRDTGTDTQYFGPGTRLTVL.

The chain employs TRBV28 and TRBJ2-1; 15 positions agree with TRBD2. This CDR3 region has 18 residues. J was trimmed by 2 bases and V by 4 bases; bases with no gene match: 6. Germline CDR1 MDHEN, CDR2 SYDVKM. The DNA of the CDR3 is TGTGCCAGCAGTTGGACTAGCGGGGGGGATGGGCCCTACAATGAGCAGTTCTTC. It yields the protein CASSWTSGGDGPYNEQFF.

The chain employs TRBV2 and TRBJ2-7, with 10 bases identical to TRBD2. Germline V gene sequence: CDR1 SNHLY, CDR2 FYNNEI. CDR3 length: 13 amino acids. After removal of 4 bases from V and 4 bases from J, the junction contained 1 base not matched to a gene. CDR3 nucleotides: TGTGCCAGCAGTGGGACTAGCGGTTACGAGCAGTACTTC. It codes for CASSGTSGYEQYF.

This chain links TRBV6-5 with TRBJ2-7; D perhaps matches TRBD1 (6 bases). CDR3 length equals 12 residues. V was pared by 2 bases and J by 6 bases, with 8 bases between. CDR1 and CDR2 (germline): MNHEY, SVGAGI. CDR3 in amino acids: CASSYGQSEQYF. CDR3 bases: TGTGCCAGCAGTTACGGACAGAGCGAGCAGTACTTC.

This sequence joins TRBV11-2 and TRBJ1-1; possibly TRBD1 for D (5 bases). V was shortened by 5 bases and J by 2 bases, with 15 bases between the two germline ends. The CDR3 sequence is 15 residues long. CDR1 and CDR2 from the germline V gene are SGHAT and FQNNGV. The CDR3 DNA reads TGTGCCAGCAGCGCCTCTGGGGGGGTTAACACTGAAGCTTTCTTT. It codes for CASSASGGVNTEAFF.

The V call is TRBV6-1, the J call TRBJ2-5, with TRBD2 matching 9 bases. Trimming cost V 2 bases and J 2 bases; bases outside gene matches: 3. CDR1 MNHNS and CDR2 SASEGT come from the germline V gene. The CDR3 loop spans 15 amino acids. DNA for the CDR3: TGTGCCAGCAGTGAAACAGCGGGGGGTCAAGAGACCCAGTACTTC. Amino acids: CASSETAGGQETQYF.

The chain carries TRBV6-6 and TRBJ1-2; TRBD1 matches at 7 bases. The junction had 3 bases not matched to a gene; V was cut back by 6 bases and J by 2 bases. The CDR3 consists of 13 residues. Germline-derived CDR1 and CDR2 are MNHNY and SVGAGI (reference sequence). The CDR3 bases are TGTGCCAGCAGCCTACAGGGGAACTATGGCTACACCTTC. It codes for CASSLQGNYGYTF.

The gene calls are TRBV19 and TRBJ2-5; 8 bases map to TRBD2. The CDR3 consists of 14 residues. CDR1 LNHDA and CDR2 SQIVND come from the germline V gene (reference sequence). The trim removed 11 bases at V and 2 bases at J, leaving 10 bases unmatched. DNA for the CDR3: TGTGCCCCCTATGAGGGCGGGGGGCAAGAGACCCAGTACTTC. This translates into CAPYEGGGQETQYF. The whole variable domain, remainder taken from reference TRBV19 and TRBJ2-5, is DGGITQSPKYLFRKEGQNVTLSCEQNLNHDAMYWYRQDPGQGLRLIYYSQIVNDFQKGDIAEGYSVSREKKESFPLTVTSAQKNPTAFYLCAPYEGGGQETQYFGPGTRLLVL.

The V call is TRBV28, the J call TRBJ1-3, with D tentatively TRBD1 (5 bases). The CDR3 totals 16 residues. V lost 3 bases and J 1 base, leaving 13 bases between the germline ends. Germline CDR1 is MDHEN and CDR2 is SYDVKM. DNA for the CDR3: TGTGCCAGCAGTTTCCCCCCCAGGGTATCTGGAAACACCATATATTTT. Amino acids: CASSFPPRVSGNTIYF.

CDR3 bases: TGTGCCAGCAGCTTACTAGCGGGGGGGCGTATCTACAATGAGCAGTTCTTC. It codes for CASSLLAGGRIYNEQFF. The rearrangement links TRBV28 to TRBJ2-1; 13 positions match TRBD2. The CDR3 loop spans 17 amino acids. Looked up from germline, CDR1 is MDHEN and CDR2 is SYDVKM. The trim removed 6 bases at V and 3 bases at J, leaving 8 bases unmatched.

In DNA, the CDR3 is TGCGCCAGCGTCCTGGAGGCGGATACGCAGTATTTT. This encodes CASVLEADTQYF. The V call is TRBV10-1, the J call TRBJ2-3; TRBD2 might be the D (5 bases). This CDR3 has 12 residues. Per the germline V gene, CDR1 is WNHNN and CDR2 is SYGVQD (reference sequence). Trimming removed 8 bases from V and 6 bases from J, with 12 bases in between.

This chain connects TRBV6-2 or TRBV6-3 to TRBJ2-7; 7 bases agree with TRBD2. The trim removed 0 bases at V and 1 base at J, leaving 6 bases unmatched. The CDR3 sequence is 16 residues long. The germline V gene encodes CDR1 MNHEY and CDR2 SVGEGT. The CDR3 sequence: CASSYSRIGGSYEQYF. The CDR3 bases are TGTGCCAGCAGTTACTCGAGAATCGGGGGGTCCTACGAGCAGTACTTC.

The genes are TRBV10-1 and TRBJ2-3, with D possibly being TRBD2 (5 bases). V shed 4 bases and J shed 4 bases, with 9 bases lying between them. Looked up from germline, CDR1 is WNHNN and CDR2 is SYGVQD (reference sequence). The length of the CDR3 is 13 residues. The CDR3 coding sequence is TGCGCCAGCAGTGTGAGGGTCCCAGATACGCAGTATTTT. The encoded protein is CASSVRVPDTQYF.

The CDR3 coding sequence is TGTGCCAGCAGCCGGGGTCGGGGGGAAAGAGAGACCCAGTACTTC. Translating gives CASSRGRGERETQYF. The V gene is TRBV7-9, the J gene TRBJ2-5; 7 bases map to TRBD2. This CDR3 has 15 amino acids. The trim removed 5 bases at V and 4 bases at J, leaving 10 bases unmatched. Germline-derived CDR1 and CDR2 are SEHNR and FQNEAQ (reference sequence).

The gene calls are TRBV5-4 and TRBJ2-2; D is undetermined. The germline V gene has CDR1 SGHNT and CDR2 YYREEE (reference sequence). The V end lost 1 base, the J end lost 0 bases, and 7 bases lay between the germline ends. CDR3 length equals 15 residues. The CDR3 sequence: CASSLMQTNTGELFF. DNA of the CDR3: TGTGCCAGCAGCTTGATGCAGACGAACACCGGGGAGCTGTTTTTT. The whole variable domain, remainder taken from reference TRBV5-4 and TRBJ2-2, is ETGVTQSPTHLIKTRGQQVTLRCSSQSGHNTVSWYQQALGQGPQFIFQYYREEENGRGNFPPRFSGLQFPNYSSELNVNALELDDSALYLCASSLMQTNTGELFFGEGSRLTVL.

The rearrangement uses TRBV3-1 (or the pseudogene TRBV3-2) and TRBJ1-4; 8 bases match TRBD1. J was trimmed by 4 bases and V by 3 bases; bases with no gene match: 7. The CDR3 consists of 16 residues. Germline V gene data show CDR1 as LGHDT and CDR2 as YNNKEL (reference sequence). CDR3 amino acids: CASSHAWTGLNEKLFF. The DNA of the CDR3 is TGTGCCAGCAGCCATGCCTGGACAGGGCTTAATGAAAAACTGTTTTTT.

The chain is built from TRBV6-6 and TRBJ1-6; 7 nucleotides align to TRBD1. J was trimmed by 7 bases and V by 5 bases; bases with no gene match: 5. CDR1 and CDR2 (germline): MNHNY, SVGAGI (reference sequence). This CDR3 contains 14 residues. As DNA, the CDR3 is TGTGCCAGCAGTAACCCGGGACAGAATTCACCCCTCCACTTT. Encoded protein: CASSNPGQNSPLHF.

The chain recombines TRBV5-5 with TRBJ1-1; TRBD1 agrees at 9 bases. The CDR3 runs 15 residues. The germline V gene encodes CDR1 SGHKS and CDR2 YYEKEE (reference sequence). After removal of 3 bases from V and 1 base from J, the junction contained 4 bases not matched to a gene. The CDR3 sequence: CASSSPGQGNTEAFF. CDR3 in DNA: TGTGCCAGCAGCTCGCCGGGACAGGGGAACACTGAAGCTTTCTTT. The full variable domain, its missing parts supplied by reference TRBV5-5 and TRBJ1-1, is DAGVTQSPTHLIKTRGQQVTLRCSPISGHKSVSWYQQVLGQGPQFIFQYYEKEERGRGNFPDRFSARQFPNYSSELNVNALLLGDSALYLCASSSPGQGNTEAFFGQGTRLTVV.

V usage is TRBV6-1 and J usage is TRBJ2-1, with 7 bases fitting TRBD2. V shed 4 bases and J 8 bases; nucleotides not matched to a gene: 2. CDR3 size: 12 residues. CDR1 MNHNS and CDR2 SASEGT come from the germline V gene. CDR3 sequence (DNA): TGTGCCAGCAGTGTAGCGGGCGATGAGCAGTTCTTC. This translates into CASSVAGDEQFF.

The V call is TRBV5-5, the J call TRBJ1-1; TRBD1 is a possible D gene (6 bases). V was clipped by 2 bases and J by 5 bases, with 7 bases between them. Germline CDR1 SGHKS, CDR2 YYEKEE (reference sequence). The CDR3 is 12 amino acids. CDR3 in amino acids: CASSFDRTEAFF. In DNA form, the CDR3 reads TGTGCCAGCAGCTTTGACAGGACTGAAGCTTTCTTT.